A selection of T cell receptor beta chains follows, all from one sample in a study of PD-1 blockade in classical Hodgkin lymphoma. Using immunoSEQ multiplex PCR, the repertoire was profiled, and TCRdb retains in-frame clones only, with some absent. The sample lists around 44,000 clones, 85% to 90% seen once, with about 5.5% in the top ten. The sample was peripheral blood mononuclear cells (PBMCs), taken before the second cycle of nivolumab. These receptors all come from a human donor with classical Hodgkin lymphoma. The CDR3 runs from the conserved cysteine through the conserved F or W. Fields, in order: J gene, V gene, D gene, clone size, CDR3 DNA, CDR3 protein. The D gene is left open where the match is weak. Some rows mark clone size as missing; the rest say once, few, many or name a class of expanded clone.

J gene: TRBJ2-2
V gene: TRBV19
D gene: NA
clone size: NA
CDR3 DNA: TGTGCCAGTAAGGTGGGCAGGGGGGTAGTACCCGGGGAGCTGTTTTTT
CDR3 protein: CASKVGRGVVPGELFF

J gene: TRBJ2-3
V gene: TRBV7-9
D gene: NA
clone size: once
CDR3 DNA: TGTGCCAGCAGCTATTCTAGGGGGGGAGATACGCAGTATTTT
CDR3 protein: CASSYSRGGDTQYF

J gene: TRBJ1-2
V gene: TRBV28
D gene: NA
clone size: few
CDR3 DNA: TGTGCCAGCAGTTTAGCAGGGGCTAACTATGGCTACACCTTC
CDR3 protein: CASSLAGANYGYTF

J gene: TRBJ2-1
V gene: TRBV21-1
D gene: NA
clone size: NA
CDR3 DNA: TGTGCCATCACACGAAGGGAAGGAGGGGTGGATGAGCAGTTCTTC
CDR3 protein: CAITRREGGVDEQFF

J gene: TRBJ2-7
V gene: TRBV18
D gene: NA
clone size: NA
CDR3 DNA: TGTGCCAGCTCCCTTACAGGGGGAGGGCCCTCCTACGAGCAGTACTTC
CDR3 protein: CASSLTGGGPSYEQYF

J gene: TRBJ1-2
V gene: TRBV5-4
D gene: NA
clone size: NA
CDR3 DNA: TGTGCCAGCAGCCTGGATGTGGGCGGCTATGGCTACACCTTC
CDR3 protein: CASSLDVGGYGYTF

J gene: TRBJ2-1
V gene: TRBV28
D gene: NA
clone size: NA
CDR3 DNA: TGTGCCAGCAGTGCGCAAGCCGGGCCCGGGGTCAATGAGCAGTTCTTC
CDR3 protein: CASSAQAGPGVNEQFF

J gene: TRBJ2-1
V gene: TRBV6-1
D gene: NA
clone size: few
CDR3 DNA: TGTGCCAGCAGTGAAAACACAGGGTTCTTGGGTGAGCAGTTCTTC
CDR3 protein: CASSENTGFLGEQFF

J gene: TRBJ2-7
V gene: TRBV27
D gene: TRBD1
clone size: NA
CDR3 DNA: TGTGCCAGCAGTCCATCCCCCCAGGGGGCCTACGAGCAGTACTTC
CDR3 protein: CASSPSPQGAYEQYF

J gene: TRBJ2-7
V gene: TRBV28
D gene: TRBD1
clone size: NA
CDR3 DNA: TGTGCCAGCAGCGTGGGACAGGGATACCACGAGCAGTACTTC
CDR3 protein: CASSVGQGYHEQYF

J gene: TRBJ1-4
V gene: TRBV5-6
D gene: NA
clone size: NA
CDR3 DNA: TGTGCCAGCAGCTCCGAGGGGGGGCCTAATGAAAAACTGTTTTTT
CDR3 protein: CASSSEGGPNEKLFF

J gene: TRBJ1-6
V gene: TRBV27
D gene: NA
clone size: NA
CDR3 DNA: TGTGCCAGCAGTGGGCAGGGTCATAATTCACCCCTCCACTTT
CDR3 protein: CASSGQGHNSPLHF

J gene: TRBJ2-5
V gene: TRBV6-1
D gene: NA
clone size: NA
CDR3 DNA: TGTGCCAGCAGTCGGGCCAGGGAGACCCAGTACTTC
CDR3 protein: CASSRARETQYF

J gene: TRBJ2-5
V gene: TRBV7-3
D gene: TRBD1
clone size: NA
CDR3 DNA: TGTGCCAGCAGCCCCCGACAGGGAGAGACCCAGTACTTC
CDR3 protein: CASSPRQGETQYF

J gene: TRBJ1-5
V gene: TRBV5-1
D gene: NA
clone size: NA
CDR3 DNA: TGCGCCAGCAGCCCGGACGGAAATCAGCCCCAGCATTTT
CDR3 protein: CASSPDGNQPQHF

J gene: TRBJ2-1
V gene: TRBV6-1
D gene: NA
clone size: NA
CDR3 DNA: TGTGCCAGCCCTAAACCGGGGTTCTCCAATGAGCAGTTCTTC
CDR3 protein: CASPKPGFSNEQFF

J gene: TRBJ2-7
V gene: TRBV4-2
D gene: NA
clone size: few
CDR3 DNA: TGTGCCAGCAGCCAAGCGGCCGGAGGAGGGGCTGCTCCATACGAGCAGTACTTC
CDR3 protein: CASSQAAGGGAAPYEQYF

J gene: TRBJ2-7
V gene: TRBV18
D gene: NA
clone size: NA
CDR3 DNA: TGTGCCAGCTCACCACTCGAGGGGTTCCAGCCGTCCTACGAGCAGTACTTC
CDR3 protein: CASSPLEGFQPSYEQYF

J gene: TRBJ2-3
V gene: TRBV27
D gene: NA
clone size: NA
CDR3 DNA: TGTGCCAGCAGTTCCCGGGACTTGGTGGCAGATACGCAGTATTTT
CDR3 protein: CASSSRDLVADTQYF

J gene: TRBJ1-2
V gene: TRBV7-8
D gene: TRBD1
clone size: NA
CDR3 DNA: TGTGCCAGCAGCCGGGACAGGACCCCTTTTGGCTATGGCTACACCTTC
CDR3 protein: CASSRDRTPFGYGYTF

J gene: TRBJ1-1
V gene: TRBV2
D gene: NA
clone size: NA
CDR3 DNA: TGTGCCAGCTGGGGCAGGGTAATTGCGGAAGCTTTCTTT
CDR3 protein: CASWGRVIAEAFF

J gene: TRBJ2-7
V gene: TRBV7-9
D gene: TRBD2
clone size: NA
CDR3 DNA: TGTGCCAGCAGCTTAGTGCCGGCGGGGGAATACGAGCAGTACTTC
CDR3 protein: CASSLVPAGEYEQYF

J gene: TRBJ1-2
V gene: TRBV29-1
D gene: NA
clone size: NA
CDR3 DNA: TGCAGCGTTGAAGTCGGGGGTGGCTATGACTACACCTTC
CDR3 protein: CSVEVGGGYDYTF

J gene: TRBJ2-3
V gene: TRBV21-1
D gene: NA
clone size: NA
CDR3 DNA: TGTGCCAGCAGCAATAAGCGGGGAGGCACAGATACGCAGTATTTT
CDR3 protein: CASSNKRGGTDTQYF

J gene: TRBJ2-7
V gene: TRBV18
D gene: NA
clone size: NA
CDR3 DNA: TGTGCCAGCTCACGAGTTGGGGCTAAGGGATACGAGCAGTACTTC
CDR3 protein: CASSRVGAKGYEQYF

J gene: TRBJ1-5
V gene: TRBV2
D gene: NA
clone size: NA
CDR3 DNA: TGTGCCAGCAGTGAGGGTTTTCGGGGGTACAAAAGCAATCAGCCCCAGCATTTT
CDR3 protein: CASSEGFRGYKSNQPQHF

J gene: TRBJ1-5
V gene: TRBV18
D gene: NA
clone size: NA
CDR3 DNA: TGTGCCAGCTCACCACGAGGGGATAGCAATCAGCCCCAGCATTTT
CDR3 protein: CASSPRGDSNQPQHF

J gene: TRBJ2-7
V gene: TRBV27
D gene: NA
clone size: few
CDR3 DNA: TGTGCCAGCAGTTTCTCCAGCGGGCCTACCCACGAGCAGTACTTC
CDR3 protein: CASSFSSGPTHEQYF

J gene: TRBJ2-2
V gene: TRBV7-2
D gene: NA
clone size: NA
CDR3 DNA: TGTGCCAGCAGCTTTAGCGGTAACGGGGAGCTGTTTTTT
CDR3 protein: CASSFSGNGELFF

J gene: TRBJ1-3
V gene: TRBV4-2
D gene: NA
clone size: NA
CDR3 DNA: TGTGCCAGCAGTCGGGGGCAGGGTGTAGTAAGCACCATATATTTT
CDR3 protein: CASSRGQGVVSTIYF

J gene: TRBJ2-7
V gene: TRBV7-3
D gene: NA
clone size: NA
CDR3 DNA: TGTGCCAGCAGCTCAGGACACGGATCCTACGAGCAGTACTTC
CDR3 protein: CASSSGHGSYEQYF

J gene: TRBJ2-3
V gene: TRBV11-3
D gene: TRBD2
clone size: once
CDR3 DNA: TGTGCCAGCAGCTTGCGAGCGGGAGTGGATACGCAGTATTTT
CDR3 protein: CASSLRAGVDTQYF

J gene: TRBJ2-1
V gene: TRBV11-2
D gene: NA
clone size: NA
CDR3 DNA: TGTGCCAGCAGGCGCGGGAGAGGGGGGTTCAATGAGCAGTTCTTC
CDR3 protein: CASRRGRGGFNEQFF

J gene: TRBJ1-1
V gene: TRBV6-4
D gene: TRBD1
clone size: few
CDR3 DNA: TGTGCCAGCAGTGGGGACAGGGATACTGAAGCTTTCTTT
CDR3 protein: CASSGDRDTEAFF

J gene: TRBJ2-1
V gene: TRBV2
D gene: NA
clone size: NA
CDR3 DNA: TGTGCCAGCAGTAGGGCAGGGGAGCAGTTCTTC
CDR3 protein: CASSRAGEQFF

J gene: TRBJ2-2
V gene: TRBV27
D gene: NA
clone size: NA
CDR3 DNA: TGTGCCAGCAGTTTTGCCCTCGGGGAGCTGTTTTTT
CDR3 protein: CASSFALGELFF

J gene: TRBJ2-5
V gene: TRBV28
D gene: TRBD2
clone size: NA
CDR3 DNA: TGTGCCAGCAGTCGACGGACTAGCGGGGGGTCACAAGAGACCCAGTACTTC
CDR3 protein: CASSRRTSGGSQETQYF

J gene: TRBJ1-2
V gene: TRBV6-1
D gene: NA
clone size: NA
CDR3 DNA: TGTGCCAGCAGTGTCAACGTAGCTAACTATGGCTACACCTTC
CDR3 protein: CASSVNVANYGYTF

J gene: TRBJ2-7
V gene: TRBV5-1
D gene: NA
clone size: NA
CDR3 DNA: TGCGCCAGCAGCCGACAGCAATTGGTCGGCGAGCAGTACTTC
CDR3 protein: CASSRQQLVGEQYF

J gene: TRBJ2-7
V gene: TRBV27
D gene: NA
clone size: NA
CDR3 DNA: TGTGCCAGCAGTTTTACAGAAGGACACGAGCAGTACTTC
CDR3 protein: CASSFTEGHEQYF

J gene: TRBJ2-2
V gene: TRBV7-6
D gene: NA
clone size: NA
CDR3 DNA: TGTGCCAGCAGCCCTTGGGCCGGGGAGCTGTTTTTT
CDR3 protein: CASSPWAGELFF

J gene: TRBJ2-3
V gene: TRBV5-1
D gene: NA
clone size: NA
CDR3 DNA: TGCGCCAGCAGCCCTGGGGGCGGACCCGATACGCAGTATTTT
CDR3 protein: CASSPGGGPDTQYF

J gene: TRBJ2-7
V gene: TRBV2
D gene: NA
clone size: NA
CDR3 DNA: TGTGCCAGCAGTCGTTCTCACTACGAGCAGTACTTC
CDR3 protein: CASSRSHYEQYF